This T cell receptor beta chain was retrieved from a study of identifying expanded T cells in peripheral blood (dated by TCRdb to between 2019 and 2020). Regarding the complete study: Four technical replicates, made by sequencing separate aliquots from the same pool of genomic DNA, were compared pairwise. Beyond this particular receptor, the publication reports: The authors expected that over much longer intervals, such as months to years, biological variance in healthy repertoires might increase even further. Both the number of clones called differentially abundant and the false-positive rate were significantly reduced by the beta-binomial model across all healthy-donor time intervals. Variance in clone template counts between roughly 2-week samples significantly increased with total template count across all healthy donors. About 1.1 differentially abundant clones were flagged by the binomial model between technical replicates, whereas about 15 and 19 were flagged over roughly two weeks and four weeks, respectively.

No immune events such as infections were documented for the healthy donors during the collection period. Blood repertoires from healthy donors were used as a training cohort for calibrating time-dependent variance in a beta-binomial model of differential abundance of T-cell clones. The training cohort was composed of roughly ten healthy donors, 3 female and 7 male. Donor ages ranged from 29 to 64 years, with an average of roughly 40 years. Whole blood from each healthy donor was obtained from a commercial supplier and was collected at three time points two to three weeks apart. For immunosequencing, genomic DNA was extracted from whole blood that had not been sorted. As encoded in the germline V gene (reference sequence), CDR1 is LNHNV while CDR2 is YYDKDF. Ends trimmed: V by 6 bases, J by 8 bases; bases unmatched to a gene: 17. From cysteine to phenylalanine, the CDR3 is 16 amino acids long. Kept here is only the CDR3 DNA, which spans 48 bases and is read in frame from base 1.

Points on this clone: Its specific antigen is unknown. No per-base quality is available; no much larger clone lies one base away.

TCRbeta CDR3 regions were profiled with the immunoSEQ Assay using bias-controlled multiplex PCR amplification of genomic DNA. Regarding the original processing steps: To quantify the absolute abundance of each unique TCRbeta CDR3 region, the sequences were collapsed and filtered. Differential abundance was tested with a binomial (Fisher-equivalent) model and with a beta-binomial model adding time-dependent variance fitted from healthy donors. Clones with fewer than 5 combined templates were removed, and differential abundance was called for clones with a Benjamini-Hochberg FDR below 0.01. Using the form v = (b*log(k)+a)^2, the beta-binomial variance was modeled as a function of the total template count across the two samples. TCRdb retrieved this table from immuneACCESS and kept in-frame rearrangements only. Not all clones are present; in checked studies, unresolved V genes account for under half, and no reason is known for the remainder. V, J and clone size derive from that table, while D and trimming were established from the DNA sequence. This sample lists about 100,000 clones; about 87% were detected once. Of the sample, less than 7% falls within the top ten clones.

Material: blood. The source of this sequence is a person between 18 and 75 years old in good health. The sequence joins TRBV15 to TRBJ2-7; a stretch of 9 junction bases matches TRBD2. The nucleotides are TGTGCCACCAGTCCCCGCGATGGGATAGCGGGAGCTCAGCAGTACTTC. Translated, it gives CATSPRDGIAGAQQYF.